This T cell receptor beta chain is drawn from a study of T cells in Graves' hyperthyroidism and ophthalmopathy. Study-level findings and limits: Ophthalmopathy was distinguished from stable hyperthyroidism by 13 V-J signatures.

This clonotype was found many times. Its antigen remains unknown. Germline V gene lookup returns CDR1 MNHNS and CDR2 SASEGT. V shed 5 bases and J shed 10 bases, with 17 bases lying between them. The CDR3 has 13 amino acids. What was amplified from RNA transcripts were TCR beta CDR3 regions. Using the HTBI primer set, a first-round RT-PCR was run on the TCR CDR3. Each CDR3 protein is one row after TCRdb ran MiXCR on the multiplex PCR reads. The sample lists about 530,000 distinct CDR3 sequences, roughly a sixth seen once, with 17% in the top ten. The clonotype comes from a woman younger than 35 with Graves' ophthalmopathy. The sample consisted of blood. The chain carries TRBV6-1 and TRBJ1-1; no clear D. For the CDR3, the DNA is TGTGCCAGCAGTTCCCCGGGAGGGCGCGGAGCTTTCTTT. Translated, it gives CASSSPGGRGAFF.